Listed below are T cell receptor beta chains from one sample, sequenced in a study of persistence of HIV-infected CD4 T cells. Profiling relied on immunoSEQ multiplex PCR, and the TCRdb table lists in-frame clones only, not all of them. The sample holds about 36,000 clones, 85% to 90% seen once. The antigens of these receptors remain unknown. The sequenced sample was cultured CD4+ T cells from PBMCs, obtained from a patient who received antiretroviral therapy. Receptors originate from an adult with HIV. The donor label of this sample is uncertain. Both conserved end residues are part of each CDR3. The D gene is left open where the match is weak. The size field is filled for only some rows; it gives once, few, many or a size class.

CDR3: CASSLRTGYEQYF
DNA: TGTGCCAGCTCACTCAGGACAGGCTACGAGCAGTACTTC
J: TRBJ2-7
D: TRBD1
size: -
V: TRBV18
length: 13

CDR3: CASSWDRGLSPLHF
DNA: TGTGCCAGCAGCTGGGACAGGGGGCTTTCACCCCTCCACTTT
J: TRBJ1-6
D: TRBD1
size: -
V: TRBV7-8
length: 14

CDR3: CASSLTGVNSYNEQFF
DNA: TGTGCCAGCAGCTTAACAGGGGTTAACTCCTACAATGAGCAGTTCTTC
J: TRBJ2-1
D: -
size: -
V: TRBV7-3
length: 16

CDR3: CASSPPLGSLNEQFF
DNA: TGTGCCAGCTCACCACCCCTCGGCAGCCTAAATGAGCAGTTCTTC
J: TRBJ2-1
D: -
size: -
V: TRBV18
length: 15

CDR3: CASSPMGWASEQYF
DNA: TGTGCCAGCAGCCCAATGGGATGGGCGTCCGAGCAGTACTTC
J: TRBJ2-7
D: -
size: -
V: TRBV9
length: 14

CDR3: CASSVGDSRYSGNTIYF
DNA: TGTGCCAGCAGCGTAGGGGACAGTCGATACTCTGGAAACACCATATATTTT
J: TRBJ1-3
D: TRBD1
size: -
V: TRBV9
length: 17

CDR3: CASSLHTSGGHNEQFF
DNA: TGTGCCAGCAGCCTGCACACTAGCGGGGGACACAATGAGCAGTTCTTC
J: TRBJ2-1
D: TRBD2
size: -
V: TRBV3-1/TRBV3-2
length: 16

CDR3: CAISDPGQGGDEQFF
DNA: TGTGCCATCAGTGATCCGGGACAGGGTGGCGATGAGCAGTTCTTC
J: TRBJ2-1
D: TRBD1
size: -
V: TRBV10-3
length: 15

CDR3: CASSLGGTANTEAFF
DNA: TGTGCCAGCAGCTTAGGTGGGACAGCGAACACTGAAGCTTTCTTT
J: TRBJ1-1
D: TRBD1
size: -
V: TRBV7-3
length: 15

CDR3: CASRRDGANYGYTF
DNA: TGTGCCAGCCGCCGGGACGGAGCTAACTATGGCTACACCTTC
J: TRBJ1-2
D: -
size: -
V: TRBV6-5
length: 14

CDR3: CATSGALASTDTQYF
DNA: TGTGCCACCAGTGGAGCTCTAGCTAGCACAGATACGCAGTATTTT
J: TRBJ2-3
D: -
size: -
V: TRBV24-1
length: 15

CDR3: CAISESSALGQNTEAFF
DNA: TGTGCCATCAGTGAGTCTTCTGCTTTGGGGCAGAACACTGAAGCTTTCTTT
J: TRBJ1-1
D: -
size: few
V: TRBV10-3
length: 17

CDR3: CASSVGGHIMNTEAFF
DNA: TGTGCCAGCAGCGTCGGAGGACATATCATGAACACTGAAGCTTTCTTT
J: TRBJ1-1
D: -
size: -
V: TRBV9
length: 16

CDR3: CASTEGVLYEQYF
DNA: TGTGCCAGCACCGAAGGGGTACTCTACGAGCAGTACTTC
J: TRBJ2-7
D: -
size: -
V: TRBV6-5
length: 13

CDR3: CASSIGQGSSEQYF
DNA: TGTGCCAGCAGCATAGGACAGGGTAGTAGCGAGCAGTACTTC
J: TRBJ2-7
D: TRBD1
size: -
V: TRBV7-9
length: 14

CDR3: CASIDRTRSPLHF
DNA: TGTGCCAGCATAGACAGGACTAGGTCACCCCTCCACTTT
J: TRBJ1-6
D: -
size: -
V: TRBV2
length: 13

CDR3: CAPGDRGNQPQHF
DNA: TGTGCCCCTGGGGATCGCGGCAATCAGCCCCAGCATTTT
J: TRBJ1-5
D: -
size: once
V: TRBV21-1
length: 13

CDR3: CATSPRQGRNEQFF
DNA: TGTGCCACCAGCCCCCGACAGGGGCGTAATGAGCAGTTCTTC
J: TRBJ2-1
D: TRBD1
size: once
V: TRBV10-3
length: 14

CDR3: CAWIAKELRGNEQYF
DNA: TGTGCCTGGATCGCTAAGGAACTCCGGGGGAACGAGCAGTACTTC
J: TRBJ2-7
D: -
size: once
V: TRBV30
length: 15

CDR3: CASLRGVDSPLHF
DNA: TGTGCCAGCCTCCGGGGGGTGGATTCACCCCTCCACTTT
J: TRBJ1-6
D: -
size: once
V: TRBV6-5
length: 13

CDR3: CSASPVTGGSYEQYF
DNA: TGCAGTGCTAGTCCCGTCACGGGGGGTTCCTACGAGCAGTACTTC
J: TRBJ2-7
D: TRBD2
size: -
V: TRBV20-1
length: 15

CDR3: CASSLAGTGTGELFF
DNA: TGCGCCAGCAGCTTGGCTGGGACAGGGACCGGGGAGCTGTTTTTT
J: TRBJ2-2
D: TRBD1
size: -
V: TRBV5-1
length: 15

CDR3: CASSEARGGAYGYTF
DNA: TGTGCCAGCAGTGAAGCTCGGGGGGGGGCCTATGGCTACACCTTC
J: TRBJ1-2
D: -
size: -
V: TRBV2
length: 15

CDR3: CASSSGINEKLFF
DNA: TGTGCCAGCAGCTCAGGGATTAATGAAAAACTGTTTTTT
J: TRBJ1-4
D: -
size: once
V: TRBV5-5
length: 13

CDR3: CASSFTGSNTEAFF
DNA: TGCGCCAGCAGCTTTACAGGGTCTAATACTGAAGCTTTCTTT
J: TRBJ1-1
D: -
size: -
V: TRBV5-1
length: 14

CDR3: CASSRTASYEQYF
DNA: TGTGCCAGCAGCCGGACGGCTTCCTACGAGCAGTACTTC
J: TRBJ2-7
D: -
size: -
V: TRBV6-5
length: 13

CDR3: CASSLGNSGSDTQYF
DNA: TGCGCCAGCAGCTTGGGGAACTCAGGGTCAGATACGCAGTATTTT
J: TRBJ2-3
D: -
size: -
V: TRBV5-1
length: 15

CDR3: CASSDGTDSYEQYF
DNA: TGTGCCAGCAGCGACGGGACAGATTCCTACGAGCAGTACTTC
J: TRBJ2-7
D: TRBD1
size: -
V: TRBV2
length: 14

CDR3: CASSLDRRSGYTF
DNA: TGTGCCAGCAGCCTCGACAGGCGGAGTGGCTACACCTTC
J: TRBJ1-2
D: -
size: -
V: TRBV6-5
length: 13

CDR3: CASRPGTLSHEQYF
DNA: TGTGCCAGCAGGCCCGGGACACTCTCTCACGAGCAGTACTTC
J: TRBJ2-7
D: -
size: -
V: TRBV7-9
length: 14

CDR3: CASSVGPTRGIHEQYF
DNA: TGTGCCAGCAGCGTAGGACCTACGCGGGGGATCCACGAGCAGTACTTC
J: TRBJ2-7
D: TRBD2
size: -
V: TRBV9
length: 16

CDR3: CASSLAPFGTGPAYGYTF
DNA: TGCGCCAGCAGCTTGGCCCCCTTCGGGACAGGGCCGGCCTATGGCTACACCTTC
J: TRBJ1-2
D: TRBD1
size: -
V: TRBV5-1
length: 18

CDR3: CASSARRDRGEKLFF
DNA: TGTGCCAGCAGCGCCCGCCGGGACAGGGGAGAAAAACTGTTTTTT
J: TRBJ1-4
D: TRBD1
size: -
V: TRBV9
length: 15

CDR3: CASSLAWDSGTGELFF
DNA: TGCGCCAGCAGCTTGGCGTGGGACAGCGGAACCGGGGAGCTGTTTTTT
J: TRBJ2-2
D: TRBD1
size: -
V: TRBV5-1
length: 16

CDR3: CASSLDEGASYEQYF
DNA: TGTGCCAGCAGCTTAGATGAGGGGGCCTCCTACGAGCAGTACTTC
J: TRBJ2-7
D: TRBD1
size: once
V: TRBV7-8
length: 15

CDR3: CASSLEGQGGGYTF
DNA: TGTGCCAGCAGTTTAGAGGGACAGGGTGGCGGCTACACCTTC
J: TRBJ1-2
D: TRBD1
size: -
V: TRBV28
length: 14

CDR3: CASSLGQGGQPQHF
DNA: TGCGCCAGCAGCTTGGGGCAGGGGGGTCAGCCCCAGCATTTT
J: TRBJ1-5
D: TRBD1
size: once
V: TRBV5-1
length: 14

CDR3: CASSLRLSYEQYF
DNA: TGTGCCAGCAGCTTAAGGCTCTCCTACGAGCAGTACTTC
J: TRBJ2-7
D: -
size: -
V: TRBV6-2/TRBV6-3
length: 13

CDR3: CASSGRSSYNEQFF
DNA: TGCGCCAGCAGTGGACGAAGCTCCTACAATGAGCAGTTCTTC
J: TRBJ2-1
D: -
size: -
V: TRBV10-1
length: 14

CDR3: CASSLIGRTANQPQHF
DNA: TGTGCCAGCAGTTTAATCGGCAGGACGGCAAACCAGCCCCAGCATTTT
J: TRBJ1-5
D: -
size: -
V: TRBV28
length: 16

CDR3: CASSESTGREKLFF
DNA: TGTGCCAGCAGTGAATCGACAGGGCGTGAAAAACTGTTTTTT
J: TRBJ1-4
D: TRBD1
size: few
V: TRBV25-1
length: 14

CDR3: CASSSRTSMNTEAFF
DNA: TGCGCCAGCAGCTCCCGGACAAGCATGAACACTGAAGCTTTCTTT
J: TRBJ1-1
D: -
size: -
V: TRBV5-1
length: 15

CDR3: CASSPSRSSYNEQFF
DNA: TGTGCCAGCAGCCCTAGCAGGAGCTCCTACAATGAGCAGTTCTTC
J: TRBJ2-1
D: -
size: -
V: TRBV3-1/TRBV3-2
length: 15

CDR3: CASSQARNTEAFF
DNA: TGTGCCAGCAGCCAAGCCAGGAACACTGAAGCTTTCTTT
J: TRBJ1-1
D: -
size: -
V: TRBV14
length: 13

CDR3: CASSEGRGAIYF
DNA: TGTGCCAGCAGTGAAGGAAGAGGGGCCATATATTTT
J: TRBJ1-3
D: -
size: -
V: TRBV6-1
length: 12

CDR3: CASSTSRGGRAIQYF
DNA: TGTGCCAGCAGCACCAGCAGGGGAGGGAGGGCCATTCAGTACTTC
J: TRBJ2-4
D: -
size: -
V: TRBV7-2
length: 15

CDR3: CASRPDREGTDTQYF
DNA: TGTGCCAGCAGGCCGGACAGGGAGGGCACAGATACGCAGTATTTT
J: TRBJ2-3
D: TRBD1
size: few
V: TRBV7-7
length: 15

CDR3: CASMWDGELFF
DNA: TGCGCCAGCATGTGGGACGGGGAGCTGTTTTTT
J: TRBJ2-2
D: -
size: -
V: TRBV10-2
length: 11

CDR3: CASSLGGDTEAFF
DNA: TGTGCCAGCAGCTTGGGAGGGGACACTGAAGCTTTCTTT
J: TRBJ1-1
D: -
size: -
V: TRBV5-8
length: 13

CDR3: CASSLVQLASGSYEQYF
DNA: TGTGCCAGCAGCTTAGTCCAACTAGCGAGTGGCTCCTACGAGCAGTACTTC
J: TRBJ2-7
D: TRBD2
size: -
V: TRBV7-2
length: 17

CDR3: CASSFGQGVIQYF
DNA: TGTGCCAGCAGTTTCGGGCAGGGGGTCATTCAGTACTTC
J: TRBJ2-4
D: TRBD1
size: few
V: TRBV27
length: 13

CDR3: CASSPSASGGGHGYTF
DNA: TGCGCCAGCAGCCCTTCGGCCTCAGGGGGCGGTCATGGCTACACCTTC
J: TRBJ1-2
D: TRBD1
size: few
V: TRBV5-1
length: 16

CDR3: CASRKSGENIQYF
DNA: TGTGCCAGCAGGAAGAGTGGAGAAAACATTCAGTACTTC
J: TRBJ2-4
D: -
size: -
V: TRBV7-9
length: 13

CDR3: CASSSRTGEDEQYF
DNA: TGTGCCAGCAGTTCCCGGACAGGGGAGGACGAGCAGTACTTC
J: TRBJ2-7
D: TRBD1
size: -
V: TRBV6-5
length: 14